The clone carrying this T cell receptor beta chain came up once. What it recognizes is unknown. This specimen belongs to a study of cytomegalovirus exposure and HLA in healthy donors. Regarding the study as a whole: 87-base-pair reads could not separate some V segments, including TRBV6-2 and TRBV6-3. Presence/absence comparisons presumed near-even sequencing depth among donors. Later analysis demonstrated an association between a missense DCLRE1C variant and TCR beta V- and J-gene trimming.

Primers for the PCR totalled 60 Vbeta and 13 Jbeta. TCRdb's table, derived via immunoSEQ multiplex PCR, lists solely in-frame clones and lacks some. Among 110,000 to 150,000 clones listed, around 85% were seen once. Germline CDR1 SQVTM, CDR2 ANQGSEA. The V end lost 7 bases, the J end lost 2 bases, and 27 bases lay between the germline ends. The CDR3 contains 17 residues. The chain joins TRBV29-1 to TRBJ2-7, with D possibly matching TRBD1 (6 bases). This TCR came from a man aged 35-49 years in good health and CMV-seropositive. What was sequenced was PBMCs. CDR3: CSAGTRDPRYPTYEQYF. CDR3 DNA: TGCAGCGCCGGGACACGGGACCCCCGCTACCCAACCTACGAGCAGTACTTC.